This T cell receptor (beta chain) emerged from a study of blood T cell repertoires in COVID-19. Study background: Sites across the United States, Italy and Spain contributed samples from acute and convalescent COVID-19. T cells, B-cell-depleted T cells, or PBMCs provided the cDNA or gDNA that served as material.

Original data processing: Estimation of nucleated cell counts was performed using reference gene primer amplification. Sequencing was performed with immunoSEQ multiplex PCR; in TCRdb, only in-frame clones are kept and a portion is missing. The DNA was the basis for D and trimming; V, J and clone size are from that table. The table lists under 300,000 clones, 80% to 85% of them singletons. From germline, CDR1 is ENHRY and CDR2 SYGVKD. Trimming at V came to 3 bases and at J to 3 bases, leaving 6 bases not matched to a gene. The CDR3 length is 15 residues. The TCR originated in a woman aged 40 to 50 who had recovered from COVID-19. Sequenced input: peripheral blood. This chain links TRBV10-3 with TRBJ2-7; 9 bases agree with TRBD1. For the CDR3, the DNA is TGTGCCATCAGTGACGCCGGGACAGGGAGCTACGAGCAGTACTTC. Protein product: CAISDAGTGSYEQYF.